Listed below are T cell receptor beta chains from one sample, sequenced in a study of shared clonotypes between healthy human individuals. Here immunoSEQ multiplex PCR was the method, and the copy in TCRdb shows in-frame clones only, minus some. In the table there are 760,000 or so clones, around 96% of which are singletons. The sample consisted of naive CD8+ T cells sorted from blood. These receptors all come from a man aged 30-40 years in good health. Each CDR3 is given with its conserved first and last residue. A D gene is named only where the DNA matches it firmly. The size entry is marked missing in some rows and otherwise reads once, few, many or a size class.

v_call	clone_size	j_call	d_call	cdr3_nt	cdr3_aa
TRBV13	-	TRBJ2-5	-	TGTGCCAGCAGTCGGGCCACCGAGACCCAGTACTTC	CASSRATETQYF
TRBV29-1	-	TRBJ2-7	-	TGCAGCGTTGGGGGCGGTTCTTACGAGCAGTACTTC	CSVGGGSYEQYF
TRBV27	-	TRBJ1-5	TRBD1	TGTGCCAGCAGTTCCCGGACAGGGGGTCAGCCCCAGCATTTT	CASSSRTGGQPQHF
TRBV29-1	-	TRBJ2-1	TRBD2	TGCAGCGTTGAGGTAGCGGGAGGGGGGCATGAGCAGTTCTTC	CSVEVAGGGHEQFF
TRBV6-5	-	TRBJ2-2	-	TGTGCCAGCAATTGGGGGGCGAACACCGGGGAGCTGTTTTTT	CASNWGANTGELFF
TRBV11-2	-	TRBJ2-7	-	TGTGCCAGCAGCTTAGCACAGAACTACGAGCAGTACTTC	CASSLAQNYEQYF
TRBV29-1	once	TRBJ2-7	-	TGCAGCGTGGCCGGGGATTTCGGGGTCGGGGTCGTCTACGAGCAGTACTTC	CSVAGDFGVGVVYEQYF
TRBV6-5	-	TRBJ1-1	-	TGTGCCAGCAAAACGCTACCAAACGGTGAAGCTTTCTTT	CASKTLPNGEAFF
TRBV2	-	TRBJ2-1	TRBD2	TGTGCCAGCAGGGGGGCTAGCGGGAAAAATGAGCAGTTCTTC	CASRGASGKNEQFF
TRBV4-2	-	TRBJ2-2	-	TGTGCCAGCAGCCAAGATGGGAACCCCGGGGAGCTGTTTTTT	CASSQDGNPGELFF
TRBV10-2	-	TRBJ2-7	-	TGCGCCAGCAGCCAGGGCTCCTACGAGCAGTACTTC	CASSQGSYEQYF
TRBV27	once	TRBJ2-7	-	TGTGCCAGCAGCCAGGGTTCCGTGCAGTACTTC	CASSQGSVQYF
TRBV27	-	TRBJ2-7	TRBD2	TGTGCCAGCAGTCCGAGGGCGGGAGGCCCCCTGAACGAGCAGTACTTC	CASSPRAGGPLNEQYF
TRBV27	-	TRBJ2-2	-	TGTGCCAGCAGTTTAGGGCACACCGGGGAGCTGTTTTTT	CASSLGHTGELFF
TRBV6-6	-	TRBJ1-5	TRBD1	TGTGCCAGCAGTACGGACAGGAATAGCAATCAGCCCCAGCATTTT	CASSTDRNSNQPQHF
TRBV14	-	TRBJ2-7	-	TGTGCCAGCAGCCTTCCGGGTACCACATTCTACGAGCAGTACTTC	CASSLPGTTFYEQYF
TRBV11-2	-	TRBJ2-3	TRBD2	TGTGCCACGCGTCGGCTTAGCGGGAGAACCGACACAGATACGCAGTATTTT	CATRRLSGRTDTDTQYF
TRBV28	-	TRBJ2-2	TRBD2	TGTGCCAGCAGTTCATTTCCTGGGACTAGCGGGAGTTCGACCGGGGAGCTGTTTTTT	CASSSFPGTSGSSTGELFF
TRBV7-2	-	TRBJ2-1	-	TGTGCCAGCAGCTTAGTCTCTTCCAATGAGCAGTTCTTC	CASSLVSSNEQFF
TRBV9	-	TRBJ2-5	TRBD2	TGTGCCAGCAGCCCCTCCGGGAGGGTCCAAGAGACCCAGTACTTC	CASSPSGRVQETQYF
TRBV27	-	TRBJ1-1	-	TGTGCCAGCGGCCACAGAGGAAACACTGAAGCTTTCTTT	CASGHRGNTEAFF
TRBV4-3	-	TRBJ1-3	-	TGCGCCAGCAGCCAAGAGGAGGTGCGCTCAGGTGGAAACACCATATATTTT	CASSQEEVRSGGNTIYF
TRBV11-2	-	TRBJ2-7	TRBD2	TGTGCCAGCAGCCCGGGGACTAGCGCAACCTACGAGCAGTACTTC	CASSPGTSATYEQYF
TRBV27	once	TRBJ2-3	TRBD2	TGTGCCAGCAGTTTGACTAGCGTTACAGATACGCAGTATTTT	CASSLTSVTDTQYF
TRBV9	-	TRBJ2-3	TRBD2	TGTGCCAGCAGCAAGCGACTAGCAGCGACTGGGTCAGATACGCAGTATTTT	CASSKRLAATGSDTQYF
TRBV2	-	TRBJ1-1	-	TGTGCCAGCGGTACAGGGACTGGGGACACTGAAGCTTTCTTT	CASGTGTGDTEAFF
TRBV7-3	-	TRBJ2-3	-	TGTGCCAGCAGCTTATCGGGTGGGCGGGCAGATACGCAGTATTTT	CASSLSGGRADTQYF
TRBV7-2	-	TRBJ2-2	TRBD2	TGTGCCAGCAGCTTAGTGGCGGGAGGGTGCGCCGGGGAGCTGTTTTTT	CASSLVAGGCAGELFF
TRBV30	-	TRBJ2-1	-	TGTGCCTGGGCGACGAGACCGGGACACCAGGACAATGAGCAGTTCTTC	CAWATRPGHQDNEQFF
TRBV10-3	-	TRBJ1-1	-	TGTGCCATCGAAGGGGACGGGAACACTGAAGCTTTCTTT	CAIEGDGNTEAFF
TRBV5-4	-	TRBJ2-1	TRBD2	TGTGCCAGCAGCTTAAGCGGGAGTTCCCATGAGCAGTTCTTC	CASSLSGSSHEQFF
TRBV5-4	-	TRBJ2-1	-	TGTGCCAGCAGCTTGATCGCGGGAACCTACAATGAGCAGTTCTTC	CASSLIAGTYNEQFF
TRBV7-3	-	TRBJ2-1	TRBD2	TGTGCCAGCAGCATCGGACTAGCGGGGCCCTCCTACAATGAGCAGTTCTTC	CASSIGLAGPSYNEQFF
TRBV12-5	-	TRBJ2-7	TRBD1	TGTGCTAGTGGACCGGGGACAGGGATGTACGAGCAGTACTTC	CASGPGTGMYEQYF
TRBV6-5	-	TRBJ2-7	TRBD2	TGTGCCAGCAGTTGGACTAGCGCAACAGGGCACGAGCAGTACTTC	CASSWTSATGHEQYF
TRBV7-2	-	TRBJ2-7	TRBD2	TGTGCCAGCAGCATGAGCGGGAGGGCCCCCGAGCAGTACTTC	CASSMSGRAPEQYF
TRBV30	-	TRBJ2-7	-	TGTGCCTGGACGTTGAATAAGTACGAGCAGTACTTC	CAWTLNKYEQYF
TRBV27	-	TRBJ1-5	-	TGTGCCAGCAGTCCCTCGAATCAGCCCCAGCATTTT	CASSPSNQPQHF
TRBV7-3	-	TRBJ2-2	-	TGTGCCAGCAGCTTAGAAGGGGCCACCGGGGAGCTGTTTTTT	CASSLEGATGELFF
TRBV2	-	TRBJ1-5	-	TGTGCTTCGGGGACACCCCAGGAGGATCAGCCCCAGCATTTT	CASGTPQEDQPQHF
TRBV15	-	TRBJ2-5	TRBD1	TGTGCCACCAGCAGTACCCCACAGGGGGCGGGGGAGACCCAGTACTTC	CATSSTPQGAGETQYF
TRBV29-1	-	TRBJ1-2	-	TGCAGCGCCCGAAGTCGATCGGATTATTTCGTCGGCTATGGCTACACCTTC	CSARSRSDYFVGYGYTF
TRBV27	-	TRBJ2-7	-	TGTGCTACCTACCAAAATTACGAGCAGTACTTC	CATYQNYEQYF
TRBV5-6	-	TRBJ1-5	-	TGTGCCAGCAGCTTGTTAGGTGATCAGCCCCAGCATTTT	CASSLLGDQPQHF
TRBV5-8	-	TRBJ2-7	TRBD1	TGTGCCAGCAGCTGGGACAGGGCAATCTACGAGCAGTACTTC	CASSWDRAIYEQYF
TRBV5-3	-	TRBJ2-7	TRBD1	TGTGCAGAATGGGCCCTAGACGGGACAGGTTTCTACGAGCAGTACTTC	CAEWALDGTGFYEQYF
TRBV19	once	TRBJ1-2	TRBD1	TGTGCCAGTAGTATACAGGGGGCTTATGGCTACACCTTC	CASSIQGAYGYTF
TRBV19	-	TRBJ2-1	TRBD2	TGTGCCAGTAGTATTGGCTCTAGCGGGAGGGCGGGTGAGCAGTTCTTC	CASSIGSSGRAGEQFF
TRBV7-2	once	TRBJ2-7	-	TGTGCCAGCAGCTTAGTGGACATGAGCTACGAGCAGTACTTC	CASSLVDMSYEQYF
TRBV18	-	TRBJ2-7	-	TGTGCCAGCTCACAAGACAGGAGATCCTACGAGCAGTACTTC	CASSQDRRSYEQYF
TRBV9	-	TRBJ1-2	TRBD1	TGTGCCAGCAGCTCGCAGGGGGACTACTATGGCTACACCTTC	CASSSQGDYYGYTF